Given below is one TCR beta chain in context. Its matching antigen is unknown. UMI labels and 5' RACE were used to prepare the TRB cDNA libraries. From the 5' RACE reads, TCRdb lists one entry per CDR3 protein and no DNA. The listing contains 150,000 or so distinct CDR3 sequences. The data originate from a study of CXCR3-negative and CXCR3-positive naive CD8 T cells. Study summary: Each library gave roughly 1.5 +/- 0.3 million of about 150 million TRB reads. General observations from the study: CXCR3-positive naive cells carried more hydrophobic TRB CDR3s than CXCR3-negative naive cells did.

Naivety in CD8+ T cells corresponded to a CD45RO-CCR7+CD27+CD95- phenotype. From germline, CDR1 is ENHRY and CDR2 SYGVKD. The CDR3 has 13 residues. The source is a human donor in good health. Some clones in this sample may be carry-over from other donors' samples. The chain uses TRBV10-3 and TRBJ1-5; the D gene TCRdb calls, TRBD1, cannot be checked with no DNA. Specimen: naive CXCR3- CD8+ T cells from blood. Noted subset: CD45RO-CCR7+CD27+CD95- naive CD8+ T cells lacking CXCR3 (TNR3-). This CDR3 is CAIRGDGNQPQHF.